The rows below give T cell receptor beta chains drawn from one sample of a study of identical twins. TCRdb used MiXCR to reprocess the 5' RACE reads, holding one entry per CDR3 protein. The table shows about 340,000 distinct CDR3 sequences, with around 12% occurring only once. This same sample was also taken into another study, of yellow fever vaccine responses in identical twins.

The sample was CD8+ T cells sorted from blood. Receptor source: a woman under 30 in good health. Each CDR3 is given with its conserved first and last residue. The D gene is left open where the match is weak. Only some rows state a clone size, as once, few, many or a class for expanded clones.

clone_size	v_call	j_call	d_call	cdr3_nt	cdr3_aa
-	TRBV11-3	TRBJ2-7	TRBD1	TGTGCCAGCAGAACCACAGGGGATAACTCCTACGAGCAGTACTTC	CASRTTGDNSYEQYF
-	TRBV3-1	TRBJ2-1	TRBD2	TGTGCCAGCAGCCCGCCGGAACGGGGGGGCCGCGATGAGCAGTTCTTC	CASSPPERGGRDEQFF
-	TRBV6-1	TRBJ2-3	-	TGTGCCAGCAGTGAAGCGCTCCGTGGGGCGGCCGCTACGCAGTATTTT	CASSEALRGAAATQYF
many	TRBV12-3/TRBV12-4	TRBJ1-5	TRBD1	TGTGCCAGCAGTACCGGGACAGGGGATCAGCCCCAGCATTTT	CASSTGTGDQPQHF
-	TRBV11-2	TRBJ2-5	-	TGTGCCAGCAGCTTAAGGGAATGGGAGACCCAGTACTTC	CASSLREWETQYF
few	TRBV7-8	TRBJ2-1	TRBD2	TGTGCCAGCAGCAAAGGCCGGGGGGGGCTCTCCTACAATGAGCAGTTCTTC	CASSKGRGGLSYNEQFF
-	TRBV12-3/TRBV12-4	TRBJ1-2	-	TGTGCCAGCACGGCGGGTGGCTATGGCTACACCTTC	CASTAGGYGYTF
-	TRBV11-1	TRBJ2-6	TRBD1	TGTGCCAGCATACTGGGACAGGGGGATTACTCTGGGGCCAACGTCCTGACTTTC	CASILGQGDYSGANVLTF
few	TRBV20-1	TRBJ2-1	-	TGCAGTGCCTTCCCCCGGCCAGGGAAATACAATGAGCAGTTCTTC	CSAFPRPGKYNEQFF
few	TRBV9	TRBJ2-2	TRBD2	TGTGCCAGCAGCGGACTAGCGGGTCACACCGGGGAGCTGTTTTTT	CASSGLAGHTGELFF
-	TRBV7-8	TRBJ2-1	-	TGTGCCAGCGGCGAATTGGGGGTGGATGAGCAGTTCTTC	CASGELGVDEQFF
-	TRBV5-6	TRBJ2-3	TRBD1	TGTGCCAGCAGCTTGGTTGGACAGGGTATCACAGATACGCAGTATTTT	CASSLVGQGITDTQYF
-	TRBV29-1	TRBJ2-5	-	TGCAGCGGTGGAAGGTGGGGAGAAGAGACCCAGTACTTC	CSGGRWGEETQYF
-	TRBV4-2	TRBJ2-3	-	TGTGCCAGCAGCCAAGATGGTGTGGGAAGCACAGATACGCAGTATTTT	CASSQDGVGSTDTQYF
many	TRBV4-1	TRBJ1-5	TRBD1	TGCGCCAGCAGCCAATATCTGGACAGGGACCAGCCCCAGCATTTT	CASSQYLDRDQPQHF
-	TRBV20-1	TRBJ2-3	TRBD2	TGCAGTGCTAACGCCGGGACTAGCGGGAGTGGCGCAGATACGCAGTATTTT	CSANAGTSGSGADTQYF
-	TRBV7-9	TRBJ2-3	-	TGTGCCAGCAGCTTTGCAGGGAAGGCAGATACGCAGTATTTT	CASSFAGKADTQYF
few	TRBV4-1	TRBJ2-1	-	TGCGCCAGCAGCCAGACGGACTACAATGAGCAGTTCTTC	CASSQTDYNEQFF
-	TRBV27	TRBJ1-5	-	TGTGCCAGTCAGACGACAGGTTATAGCAATCAGCCCCAGCATTTT	CASQTTGYSNQPQHF
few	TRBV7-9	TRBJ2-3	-	TGTGCCAGCAGCTACGGCCGGGCTACTGGGGATACGCAGTATTTT	CASSYGRATGDTQYF
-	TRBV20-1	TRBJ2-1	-	TGCAGTGCTAGGGACCAGGGGGGCTCGGACAATGAGCAGTTCTTC	CSARDQGGSDNEQFF
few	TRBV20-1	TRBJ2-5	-	TGCAGTGCTAGGGACCTCGGCGAGACCCAGTACTTC	CSARDLGETQYF
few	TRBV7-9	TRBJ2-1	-	TGTGCCAGCAGCTCGGGTGGGGGGCTCTACAATGAGCAGTTCTTC	CASSSGGGLYNEQFF
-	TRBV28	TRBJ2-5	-	TGTGCCAGCAGCCATCGGACAGCGAAGCAATTTACGTACCAAGAGACCCAGTACTTC	CASSHRTAKQFTYQETQYF
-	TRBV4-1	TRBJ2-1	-	TGCGCCAGCAGCGTGCGGCCCCCCTCCTACAATGAGCAGTTCTTC	CASSVRPPSYNEQFF
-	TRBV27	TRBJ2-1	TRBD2	TGTGCCAGCAGCCCGGCGGTTACGAGGACTAGCGGTATCTACAATGAGCAGTTCTTC	CASSPAVTRTSGIYNEQFF
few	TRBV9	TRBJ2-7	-	TGTGCCAGCAGCCGCGGACTTGACGAGCAGTACTTC	CASSRGLDEQYF
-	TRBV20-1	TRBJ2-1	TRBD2	TGCAGTGCTAGACCGGCGGCGGGAGGGTACAATGAGCAGTTCTTC	CSARPAAGGYNEQFF
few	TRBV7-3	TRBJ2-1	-	TGTGCCAGCAGCTCCCGTGACAATGAGCAGTTCTTC	CASSSRDNEQFF
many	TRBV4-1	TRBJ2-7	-	TGCGCCAGCAGCCAAGACGTGTCGGACTACCTTCACTACGAGCAGTACTTC	CASSQDVSDYLHYEQYF
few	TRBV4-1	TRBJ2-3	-	TGCGCCAGCAGCCAACAACAAAGAATGGTCACAGATACGCAGTATTTT	CASSQQQRMVTDTQYF
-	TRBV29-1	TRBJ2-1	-	TGCAGCGTTGTAGGGCATGGCGAGGTGGGATACTTTTACAATGAGCAGTTCTTC	CSVVGHGEVGYFYNEQFF
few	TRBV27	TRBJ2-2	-	TGTGCCAGCAGTTTCACTACGCACACCGGGGAGCTGTTTTTT	CASSFTTHTGELFF
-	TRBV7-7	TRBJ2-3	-	TGTGCCAGCAGCTTAGCGATGACAGATACGCAGTATTTT	CASSLAMTDTQYF
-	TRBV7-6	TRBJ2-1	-	TGTGCCAGCAGCTTAGGCGGAAGGCCTTTATACAATGAGCAGTTCTTC	CASSLGGRPLYNEQFF
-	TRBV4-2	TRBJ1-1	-	TGTGCCAGCAGGCAATCGGGTTACGCTGAAGCTTTCTTT	CASRQSGYAEAFF
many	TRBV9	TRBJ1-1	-	TGTGCCAGCAATTCTGGGGTGGGAACTGAAGCTTTCTTT	CASNSGVGTEAFF
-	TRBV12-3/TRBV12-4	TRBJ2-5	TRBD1	TGTGCCAGCAGGTCCAACACAGGGGAGCGGGAGACCCAGTACTTC	CASRSNTGERETQYF
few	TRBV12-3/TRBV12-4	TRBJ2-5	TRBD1	TGTGCCAGCACGCCTGACAGGGAACAAGAGACCCAGTACTTC	CASTPDREQETQYF
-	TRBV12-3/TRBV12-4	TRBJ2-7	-	TGTGCCAGCACCCTGGGCGCGTTCGAGCAGTACTTC	CASTLGAFEQYF
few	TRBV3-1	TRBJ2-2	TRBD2	TGTGCCAGCAGCCATGCTAGCGGGATCGGAACCGGGGAGCTGTTTTTT	CASSHASGIGTGELFF
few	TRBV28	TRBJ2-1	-	TGTGCCAGCAGTCCGCTGTCGAATGAGCAGTTCTTC	CASSPLSNEQFF
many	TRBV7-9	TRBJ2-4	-	TGTGCCAGCAGCTCTTCCCGCCCCAATGGTGGCAAAAACATTCAGTACTTC	CASSSSRPNGGKNIQYF
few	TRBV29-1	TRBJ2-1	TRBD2	TGCAGCGCTAACCCGGGTAGCGGGACATACAATGAGCAGTTCTTC	CSANPGSGTYNEQFF
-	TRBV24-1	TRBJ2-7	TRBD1	TGTGCCACCAGTTCCGGGACAGGGTGGGCGGGCACCTACGAGCAGTACTTC	CATSSGTGWAGTYEQYF
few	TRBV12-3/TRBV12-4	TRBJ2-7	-	TGTGCCAGCATCCCGGACGGATATGGCTACGAGCAGTACTTC	CASIPDGYGYEQYF
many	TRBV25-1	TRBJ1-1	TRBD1	TGTGCCAGCAGTGAATTGGGACAGGGAAATACTGAAGCTTTCTTT	CASSELGQGNTEAFF
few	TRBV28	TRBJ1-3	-	TGTGCCAGCAGTTTATCGGCGGGACCTGGAAACACCATATATTTT	CASSLSAGPGNTIYF
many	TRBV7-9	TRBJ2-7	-	TGTGCCAGCAGCTTAAGACAACCACCAGACGAGCAGTACTTC	CASSLRQPPDEQYF
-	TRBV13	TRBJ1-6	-	TGTGCCAGCAGCGCCGGACCGTTAAATTCACCCCTCCACTTT	CASSAGPLNSPLHF
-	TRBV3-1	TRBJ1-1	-	TGTGCCAGCACCCTGAGGGGCAAGAACACTGAAGCTTTCTTT	CASTLRGKNTEAFF
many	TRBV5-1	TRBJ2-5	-	TGCGCCAGCAGCCGGACCCCCTCAATACAAGAGACCCAGTACTTC	CASSRTPSIQETQYF
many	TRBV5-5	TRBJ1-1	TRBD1	TGTGCCAGCAGCACCGGACAGGGGAACACTGAAGCTTTCTTT	CASSTGQGNTEAFF
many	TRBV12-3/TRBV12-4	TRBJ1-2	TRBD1	TGTGCCAGCAGCCACACGACAGGGTATAGATGGTATGGCTACACCTTC	CASSHTTGYRWYGYTF